The present TCR beta chain was sequenced within a study of cytomegalovirus exposure and HLA in healthy donors. Study observations and caveats: Common viral pathogens seemed, in a later analysis, to connect with several of the most significant clusters. Productive rates of about 90% or about 30% were seen for most TCR beta V segments in an earlier analysis.

Germline values: CDR1 MNHEY, CDR2 SVGAGI. There are 15 residues in the CDR3. Trimming removed 6 bases from V and 1 base from J; junction bases left unmatched: 7. The PCR had 60 Vbeta and 13 Jbeta primers. Produced via immunoSEQ multiplex PCR; TCRdb's table is partial and in-frame only. This table holds 130,000 to 150,000 clones, roughly 85% found once. Comment on this clone: Its antigen is unknown.

V gene TRBV6-5 combines with J gene TRBJ2-3; 7 nucleotides align to TRBD2. This TCR was sampled from a woman aged 25 to 45 in good health and CMV-seronegative. What was sequenced was PBMCs. DNA of the CDR3: TGTGCCAGCAGCCCCCTGGCGGGGGGCACAGATACGCAGTATTTT. It codes for CASSPLAGGTDTQYF.